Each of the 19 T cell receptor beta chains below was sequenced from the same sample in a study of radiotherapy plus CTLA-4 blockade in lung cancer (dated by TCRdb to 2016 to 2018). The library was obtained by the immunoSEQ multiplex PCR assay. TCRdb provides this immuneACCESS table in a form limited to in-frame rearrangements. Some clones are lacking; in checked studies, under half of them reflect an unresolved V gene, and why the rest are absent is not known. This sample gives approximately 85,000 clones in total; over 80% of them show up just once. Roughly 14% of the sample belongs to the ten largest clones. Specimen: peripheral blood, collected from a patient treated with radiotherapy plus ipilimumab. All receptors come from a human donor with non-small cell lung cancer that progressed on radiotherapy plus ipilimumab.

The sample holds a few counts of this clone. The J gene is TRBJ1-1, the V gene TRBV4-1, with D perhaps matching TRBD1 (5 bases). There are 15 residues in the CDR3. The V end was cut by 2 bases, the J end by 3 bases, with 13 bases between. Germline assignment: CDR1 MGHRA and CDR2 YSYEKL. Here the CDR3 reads CASSQQTGSDTEAFF. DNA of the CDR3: TGCGCCAGCAGCCAACAAACAGGCAGTGACACTGAAGCTTTCTTT.

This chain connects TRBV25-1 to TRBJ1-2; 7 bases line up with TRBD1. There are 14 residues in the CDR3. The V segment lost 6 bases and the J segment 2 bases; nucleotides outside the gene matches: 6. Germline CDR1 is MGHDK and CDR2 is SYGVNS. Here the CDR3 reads CASRRGTENYGYTF. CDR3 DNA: TGTGCCAGCAGGAGAGGGACAGAGAACTATGGCTACACCTTC.

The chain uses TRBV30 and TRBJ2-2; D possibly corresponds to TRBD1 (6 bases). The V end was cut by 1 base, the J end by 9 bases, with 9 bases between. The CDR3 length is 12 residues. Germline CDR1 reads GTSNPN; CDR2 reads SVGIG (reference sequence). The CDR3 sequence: CAWSEQGWELFF. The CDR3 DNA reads TGTGCCTGGAGTGAACAGGGTTGGGAGCTGTTTTTT.

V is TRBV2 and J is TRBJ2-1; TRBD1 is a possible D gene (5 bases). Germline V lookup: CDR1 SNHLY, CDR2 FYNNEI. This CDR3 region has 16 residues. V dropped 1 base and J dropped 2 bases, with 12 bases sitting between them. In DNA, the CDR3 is TGTGCCAGCAGTGAAGTAGAACAGGTCCCCTACAATGAGCAGTTCTTC. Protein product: CASSEVEQVPYNEQFF.

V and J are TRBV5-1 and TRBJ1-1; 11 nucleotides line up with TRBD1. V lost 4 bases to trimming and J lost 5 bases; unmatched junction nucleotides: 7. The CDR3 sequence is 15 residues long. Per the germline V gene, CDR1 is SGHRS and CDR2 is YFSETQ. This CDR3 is CASSPRDRGFTEAFF. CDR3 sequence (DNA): TGCGCCAGCAGCCCCCGGGACAGGGGGTTTACTGAAGCTTTCTTT.

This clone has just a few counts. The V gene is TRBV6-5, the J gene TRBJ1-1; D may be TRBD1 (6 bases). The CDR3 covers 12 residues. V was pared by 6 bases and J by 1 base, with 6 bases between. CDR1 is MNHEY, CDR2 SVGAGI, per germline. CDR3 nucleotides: TGTGCCAGCAGACAGGGGAACACTGAAGCTTTCTTT. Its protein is CASRQGNTEAFF.

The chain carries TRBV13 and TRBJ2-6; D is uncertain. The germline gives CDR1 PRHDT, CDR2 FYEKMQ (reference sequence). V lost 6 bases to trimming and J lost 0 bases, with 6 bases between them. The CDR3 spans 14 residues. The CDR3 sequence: CASRILSGANVLTF. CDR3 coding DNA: TGTGCCAGCAGAATCCTCTCTGGGGCCAACGTCCTGACTTTC.

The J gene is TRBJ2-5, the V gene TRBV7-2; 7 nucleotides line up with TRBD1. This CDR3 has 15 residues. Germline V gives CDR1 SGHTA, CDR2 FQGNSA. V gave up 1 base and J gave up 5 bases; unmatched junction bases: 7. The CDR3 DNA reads TGTGCCAGCAGCTTAGTCCCGACAGGGTCGGAGACCCAGTACTTC. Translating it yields CASSLVPTGSETQYF.

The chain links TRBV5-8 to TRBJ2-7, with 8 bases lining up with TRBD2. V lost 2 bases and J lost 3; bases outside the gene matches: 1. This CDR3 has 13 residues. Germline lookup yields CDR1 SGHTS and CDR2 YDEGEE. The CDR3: CASSFGTSYEQYF. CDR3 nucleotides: TGTGCCAGCAGCTTCGGGACTAGCTACGAGCAGTACTTC.

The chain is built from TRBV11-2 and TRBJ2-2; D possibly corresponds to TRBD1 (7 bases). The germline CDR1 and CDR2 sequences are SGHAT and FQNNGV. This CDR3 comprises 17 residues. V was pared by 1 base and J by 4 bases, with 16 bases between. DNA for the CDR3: TGTGCCAGCAGCTTAGGGCCCTCAGGGGGGACCACCGGGGAGCTGTTTTTT. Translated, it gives CASSLGPSGGTTGELFF.

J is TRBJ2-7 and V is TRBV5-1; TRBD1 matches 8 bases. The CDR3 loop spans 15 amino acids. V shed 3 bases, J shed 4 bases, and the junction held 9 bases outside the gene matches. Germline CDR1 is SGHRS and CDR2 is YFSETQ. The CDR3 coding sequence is TGCGCCAGCAGCTCAGGGGGCCCGGACTCTTACGAGCAGTACTTC. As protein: CASSSGGPDSYEQYF.

The CDR3 DNA is TGTGCCAGCAGTGGACGGCAGGGCGGGAGGTTTTCAGATACGCAGTATTTT. It encodes CASSGRQGGRFSDTQYF. V is TRBV6-1 and J is TRBJ2-3, with 8 positions matching TRBD2. Germline lookup yields CDR1 MNHNS and CDR2 SASEGT. The CDR3 runs 17 residues. V was pared by 4 bases and J by 4 bases, with 13 bases of the junction left unmatched.

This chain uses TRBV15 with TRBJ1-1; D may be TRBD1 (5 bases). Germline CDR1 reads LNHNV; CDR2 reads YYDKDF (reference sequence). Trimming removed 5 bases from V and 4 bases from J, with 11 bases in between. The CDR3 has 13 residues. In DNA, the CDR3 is TGTGCCACCAGCGAGGGGAGAAGCACTGAAGCTTTCTTT. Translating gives CATSEGRSTEAFF.

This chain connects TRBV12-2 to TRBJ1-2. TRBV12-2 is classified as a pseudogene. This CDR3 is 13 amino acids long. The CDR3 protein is CASLRHQEGGYTF. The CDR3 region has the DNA TGTGCAAGTCTGCGACACCAGGAGGGTGGCTACACCTTC.

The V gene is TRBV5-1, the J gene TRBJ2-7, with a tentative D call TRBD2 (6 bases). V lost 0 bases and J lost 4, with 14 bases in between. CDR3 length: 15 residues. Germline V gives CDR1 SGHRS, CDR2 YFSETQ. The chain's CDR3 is CASSLGFGGVYEQYF. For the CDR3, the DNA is TGCGCCAGCAGCTTGGGCTTCGGGGGAGTATACGAGCAGTACTTC.

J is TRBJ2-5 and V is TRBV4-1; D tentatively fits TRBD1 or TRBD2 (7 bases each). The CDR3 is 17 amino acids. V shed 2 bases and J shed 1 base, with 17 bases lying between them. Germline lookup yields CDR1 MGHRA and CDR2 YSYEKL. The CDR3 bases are TGCGCCAGCAGCCAAAGACAGGGAGGGGGCACCCAAGAGACCCAGTACTTC. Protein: CASSQRQGGGTQETQYF.

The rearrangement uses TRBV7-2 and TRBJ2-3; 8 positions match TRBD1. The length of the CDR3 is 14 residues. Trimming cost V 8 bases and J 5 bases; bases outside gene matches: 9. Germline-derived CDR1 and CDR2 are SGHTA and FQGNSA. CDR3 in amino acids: CASAGQGAIDTQYF. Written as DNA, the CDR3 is TGTGCCAGCGCGGGCCAGGGGGCTATAGATACGCAGTATTTT.

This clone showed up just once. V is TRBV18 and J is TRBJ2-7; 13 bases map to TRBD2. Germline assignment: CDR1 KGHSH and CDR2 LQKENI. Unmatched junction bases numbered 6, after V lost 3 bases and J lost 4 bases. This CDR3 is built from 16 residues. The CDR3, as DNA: TGTGCCAGCTCACCGAGGGGACTAGCGGGATTTTACGAGCAGTACTTC. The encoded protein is CASSPRGLAGFYEQYF.

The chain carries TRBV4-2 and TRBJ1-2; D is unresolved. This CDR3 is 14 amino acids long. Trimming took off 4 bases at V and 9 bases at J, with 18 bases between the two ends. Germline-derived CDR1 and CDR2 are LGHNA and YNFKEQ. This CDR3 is CASSPEPSGNRYTF. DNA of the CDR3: TGTGCCAGCAGCCCAGAGCCTTCGGGAAATCGCTACACCTTC.